A single sample is the source of the 22 T cell receptor beta chains below, sequenced in a study of cytomegalovirus exposure and HLA in healthy donors. Primers for the PCR totalled 60 Vbeta and 13 Jbeta. Profiled with immunoSEQ multiplex PCR; TCRdb holds only in-frame clones, not every one. This table holds about 160,000 clones, roughly 80% found once. The specimen sequenced was PBMCs. The receptors were sampled from a man in his fifties or sixties in good health and CMV-seropositive.

This clone appeared a few times. The chain carries TRBV6-5 and TRBJ2-2, with D perhaps matching TRBD1 (6 bases). Trimming took 3 bases from V and 6 from J, leaving 14 bases between them. Germline assignment: CDR1 MNHEY and CDR2 SVGAGI. This CDR3 region has 15 residues. The DNA for the CDR3 is TGTGCCAGCAGTTATTGGGCAGGGGTAGCCGGGGAGCTGTTTTTT. Translation: CASSYWAGVAGELFF.

This sequence joins TRBV6-5 and TRBJ1-4, with 9 bases lining up with TRBD1. Trimming removed 0 bases from V and 13 bases from J; junction bases left unmatched: 9. Germline V CDR1 and CDR2: MNHEY, SVGAGI. The CDR3 runs 15 residues. The CDR3 loop is CASSYSRTGVGGLFF. DNA for the CDR3: TGTGCCAGCAGTTACTCGAGGACAGGGGTCGGTGGACTGTTTTTT.

The CDR3 sequence: CASSLTSGGSYSYEQYF. CDR3 nucleotide sequence: TGCGCCAGCAGTTTGACTAGCGGGGGATCCTACTCCTACGAGCAGTACTTC. This chain connects TRBV10-2 to TRBJ2-7, with 12 bases lining up with TRBD2. Germline V gene sequence: CDR1 WSHSY, CDR2 SAAADI. Unmatched junction bases numbered 8, after V lost 5 bases and J lost 0 bases. The CDR3 runs 17 residues.

This sequence joins TRBV18 and TRBJ2-1, with TRBD2 identical over 9 bases. The CDR3 extends over 15 amino acids. The V segment lost 6 bases and the J segment 3 bases; nucleotides outside the gene matches: 6. Germline values: CDR1 KGHSH, CDR2 LQKENI. CDR3 in amino acids: CASSRSSGDYNEQFF. Written as DNA, the CDR3 is TGTGCCAGCTCCCGATCTAGCGGGGACTACAATGAGCAGTTCTTC.

In its sample, this clone was seen a few times. The chain recombines TRBV7-9 with TRBJ2-7, with a weak D call TRBD1 (6 bases). The germline V gene encodes CDR1 SEHNR and CDR2 FQNEAQ (reference sequence). The CDR3 spans 12 residues. Trimming shortened V by 4 bases and J by 12 bases, and 16 bases separated the two germline ends. CDR3 residues: CASSSDRTRGYF. The CDR3 coding sequence is TGTGCCAGCAGCTCCGACAGGACCCGGGGGTACTTC.

This rearrangement joins TRBV4-2 to TRBJ2-7, with 10 bases identical to TRBD1. The germline V gene encodes CDR1 LGHNA and CDR2 YNFKEQ. J lost 3 bases, V lost 3 bases, and 5 bases had no gene match. This CDR3 has 15 amino acids. The CDR3 nucleotides read TGTGCCAGCAGCCACACTGGACAGGGGGGCTACGAGCAGTACTTC. Protein product: CASSHTGQGGYEQYF.

This clone was detected a few times. This chain links TRBV7-2 with TRBJ1-2; 7 nucleotides agree with TRBD1. Per germline, CDR1 SGHTA and CDR2 FQGNSA. The CDR3 length is 12 residues. Trimming at V came to 10 bases and at J to 2 bases, leaving 4 bases not matched to a gene. The CDR3 is CAIEQGNYGYTF. The CDR3 nucleotides are TGTGCCATCGAACAGGGGAACTATGGCTACACCTTC.

This chain connects TRBV5-6 to TRBJ2-5; a weak D match, TRBD1 (5 bases). The tail of the sequence fits TRBJ2-7 better, so the J call may be wrong. Germline loops: CDR1 SGHDT, CDR2 YYEEEE. CDR3 length equals 12 residues. The CDR3 DNA follows: TGTGCCAGCAGCTTGAGACAGCACGAGCAGTACTTC. Protein: CASSLRQHEQYF.

The chain carries TRBV7-2 and TRBJ2-3; TRBD2 matches at 8 bases. The CDR3 runs to 17 residues. Unmatched junction bases numbered 14, after V lost 5 bases and J lost 4 bases. Germline V lookup: CDR1 SGHTA, CDR2 FQGNSA. CDR3 amino acids: CASSLLGRGGPPDTQYF. The CDR3 bases are TGTGCCAGCAGCCTCTTAGGGCGCGGGGGGCCCCCAGATACGCAGTATTTT. Full variable domain (missing parts from reference TRBV7-2 and TRBJ2-3): GAGVSQSPSNKVTEKGKDVELRCDPISGHTALYWYRQSLGQGLEFLIYFQGNSAPDKSGLPSDRFSAERTGGSVSTLTIQRTQQEDSAVYLCASSLLGRGGPPDTQYFGPGTRLTVL.

The rearrangement links TRBV7-2 to TRBJ2-7; no reliable D call. The CDR3 contains 14 residues. Germline lookup yields CDR1 SGHTA and CDR2 FQGNSA. V gave up 3 bases and J gave up 2 bases, with 11 bases separating them. This CDR3 is CASSFVTSTYEQYF. CDR3 DNA sequence: TGTGCCAGCAGCTTTGTAACATCGACCTACGAGCAGTACTTC.

The CDR3 DNA reads TGTGCCAGCACCCATGGGATGGACAGGGGTCGCACTGAAGCTTTCTTT. Its protein is CASTHGMDRGRTEAFF. This chain joins TRBV5-6 and TRBJ1-1; TRBD1 agrees at 9 bases. The junction had 13 bases not matched to a gene; V was cut back by 6 bases and J by 4 bases. Looked up from germline, CDR1 is SGHDT and CDR2 is YYEEEE. The CDR3 loop spans 16 amino acids.

This rearrangement joins TRBV6-5 to TRBJ2-2; a weak D match, TRBD1 (5 bases). From germline, CDR1 is MNHEY and CDR2 SVGAGI. The ends were cut back, 5 bases at V and 0 bases at J, with 10 bases in the middle. The CDR3 runs to 15 residues. In DNA form, the CDR3 reads TGTGCCAGCAGTACGGACACCCCGAACACCGGGGAGCTGTTTTTT. Amino acids: CASSTDTPNTGELFF.

The sample holds one count of this clone. J is TRBJ1-6 and V is TRBV28; no firm D call. Looked up from germline, CDR1 is MDHEN and CDR2 is SYDVKM. V was pared by 8 bases and J by 0 bases, with 14 bases between. The CDR3 has 16 amino acids. The CDR3 sequence: CASGSPASSYNSPLHF. As DNA, the CDR3 is TGTGCCAGCGGAAGCCCAGCTAGCTCCTATAATTCACCCCTCCACTTT. The full variable domain, completed using reference TRBV28 and TRBJ1-6, is DVKVTQSSRYLVKRTGEKVFLECVQDMDHENMFWYRQDPGLGLRLIYFSYDVKMKEKGDIPEGYSVSREKKERFSLILESASTNQTSMYLCASGSPASSYNSPLHFGNGTRLTVT.

CDR3 nucleotides: TGTGCCGTGGGACTAGCGGAAAGTTCTTACGAGCAGTACTTC. Translation gives CAVGLAESSYEQYF. The V call is TRBV10-3, the J call TRBJ2-7; 11 bases fit TRBD2. This CDR3 spans 14 amino acids. The junction had 10 bases not matched to a gene; V was cut back by 11 bases and J by 4 bases. Germline CDR1 is ENHRY and CDR2 is SYGVKD.

This clone was seen once. V is TRBV5-6 and J is TRBJ2-7, with 8 positions matching TRBD1. CDR1 is SGHDT and CDR2 is YYEEEE in the germline V gene. This CDR3 contains 15 residues. V was pared by 1 base and J by 0 bases, with 3 bases of the junction left unmatched. The CDR3 bases are TGTGCCAGCAGCTTGACGGGACAGGCCTCCTACGAGCAGTACTTC. This sequence encodes CASSLTGQASYEQYF.

This chain uses TRBV7-2 with TRBJ1-2; the match to TRBD1 covers 7 bases. The CDR3 is made up of 13 amino acids. In germline, CDR1 is SGHTA, CDR2 FQGNSA. V shed 1 base and J 8 bases; nucleotides not matched to a gene: 4. The DNA of the CDR3 is TGTGCCAGCAGCTTAGAAGGGGGCGCGGGCTACACCTTC. Protein sequence: CASSLEGGAGYTF.

The J gene is TRBJ2-7, the V gene TRBV7-2; perhaps TRBD1 as D (5 bases). Germline V gene lookup returns CDR1 SGHTA and CDR2 FQGNSA. V was trimmed by 4 bases and J by 2 bases, leaving 15 bases between them. The CDR3 has 15 residues. The CDR3 reads CASSSGYRSTYEQYF. The CDR3 region has the DNA TGTGCCAGCAGCTCAGGCTACAGGAGTACCTACGAGCAGTACTTC.

This clone has only one observation. The chain carries TRBV6-1 and TRBJ1-1; maybe TRBD1 (6 bases). V lost 5 bases and J lost 0, with 13 bases in between. From germline, CDR1 is MNHNS and CDR2 SASEGT. The length of the CDR3 is 15 residues. CDR3: CASSIHRDVNTEAFF. The CDR3 coding sequence is TGTGCCAGCAGTATACACAGGGATGTGAACACTGAAGCTTTCTTT.

The chain is built from TRBV2 and TRBJ2-3; 11 nucleotides match TRBD2. CDR1 SNHLY and CDR2 FYNNEI come from the germline V gene. CDR3 size: 14 residues. The V and J ends lost 11 bases and 5 bases, in that order; junction bases with no gene match: 9. The CDR3 bases are TGTGCCGGTTCCCTAGCGGGGGGCCTAGATACGCAGTATTTT. Translation: CAGSLAGGLDTQYF.

The chain uses TRBV4-1 and TRBJ2-3; possibly TRBD2 for D (6 bases). The CDR3 extends over 15 amino acids. Trimming took 0 bases from V and 2 from J, leaving 9 bases between them. Germline assignment: CDR1 MGHRA and CDR2 YSYEKL. The CDR3, as DNA: TGCGCCAGCAGCCAAGACCGCGGGAACACAGATACGCAGTATTTT. Translated: CASSQDRGNTDTQYF.

The V call is TRBV9, the J call TRBJ1-1; D call uncertain. The CDR3 is 16 residues long. Germline V gene data show CDR1 as SGDLS and CDR2 as YYNGEE. The V gene lost 3 bases and the J gene lost 5 bases, with 20 bases spanning the gap. The CDR3 is CASSGSQMSVGTEAFF. The CDR3 nucleotides read TGTGCCAGCAGCGGATCCCAGATGTCGGTCGGGACTGAAGCTTTCTTT.

The J gene is TRBJ2-2, the V gene TRBV6-1; the D gene is possibly TRBD2 (5 bases). The CDR3 covers 14 residues. Trimming stripped 3 bases from V and 6 bases from J, with 11 bases between. The germline CDR1 and CDR2 sequences are MNHNS and SASEGT. The CDR3 protein is CASSDRIGAGELFF. DNA of the CDR3: TGTGCCAGCAGTGATCGTATCGGGGCCGGGGAGCTGTTTTTT.